This T cell receptor (beta chain) was sequenced during a study of T-cell memory formation after mild COVID-19. Study summary: TCR clusters mostly belonged to single donors. Overall study results and limits: Certain responding clones were present in pre-infection memory, suggesting participation of cross-reactive memory. The main location of contracting CD4+ clones was CM and EM, and that of contracting CD8+ clones was EMRA.

V dropped 4 bases and J dropped 9; count of bases not matched to a gene: 5. The germline gives CDR1 SGHDT, CDR2 YYEEEE. The CDR3 totals 12 residues. This clonotype was seen a few times. Its antigen is undetermined. From 5'RACE with constant-segment primers came TCR alpha and TCR beta cDNA libraries that carried sample barcodes and UMIs. TCRdb ran MiXCR on the 5' RACE reads and lists one entry per CDR3 protein. This table holds over 350,000 distinct CDR3 sequences, 20% to 25% found once. The chain is built from TRBV5-6 and TRBJ2-7; 9 bases agree with TRBD1. The source is an adult woman who had mild COVID-19 (a few samples of this study predate the infection). Cell type and time point are not known. Sequencing used PBMCs or a T cell subset sorted from them (not recorded which). CDR3 nucleotides: TGTGCCAGCAGCGCCGGGACAGGGCGGCAGTACTTC. Protein: CASSAGTGRQYF.